Following are 27 T cell receptor beta chains from one sample sequenced in a study of T cell repertoires in cytomegalovirus infection. A single record per CDR3 protein comes from TCRdb applying MiXCR to the reads. The sample shows about 360,000 distinct CDR3 sequences, roughly 18% of them seen only once. Sequencing used PBMCs. The receptors here all came from a human donor in good health (CMV status not recorded). Some clones in this sample may be carry-over from other donors' samples.

This clonotype has only a few counts. The chain combines TRBV7-2 with TRBJ1-4; 7 bases are shared with TRBD1. This CDR3 is 13 amino acids long. J was trimmed by 7 bases and V by 4 bases; bases with no gene match: 3. From germline, CDR1 is SGHTA and CDR2 FQGNSA. The CDR3 coding sequence is TGTGCCAGCAGCTCTCAGGGGGGTGAAAAACTGTTTTTT. Amino acids: CASSSQGGEKLFF.

This clonotype showed up many times. The chain joins TRBV7-8 to TRBJ2-5; TRBD2 agrees at 14 bases. The ends lost 5 bases at V and 0 bases at J; junction bases unmatched: 11. Germline CDR1 SGHVS, CDR2 FQNEAQ. This CDR3 comprises 19 residues. The CDR3 DNA is TGTGCCAGCAGCCATAATAAGGGACTAGCGGGGGAATACCAAGAGACCCAGTACTTC. Protein product: CASSHNKGLAGEYQETQYF.

This clonotype was recorded at least ten times. The rearrangement links TRBV7-2 to TRBJ2-3; TRBD2 matches 11 bases. This CDR3 is built from 19 residues. Unmatched junction bases numbered 12, after V lost 4 bases and J lost 0 bases. The germline V gene has CDR1 SGHTA and CDR2 FQGNSA. The CDR3 nucleotides are TGTGCCAGCAGCTCCCGAGGGACTAGCGGAGCCTCTAGCACAGATACGCAGTATTTT. Residues: CASSSRGTSGASSTDTQYF.

V gene TRBV6-2 or TRBV6-3 combines with J gene TRBJ1-5; TRBD1 agrees at 9 bases. Germline CDR1 reads MNHEY; CDR2 reads SVGEGT. There are 15 residues in the CDR3. With V trimmed by 4 bases and J by 4 bases, 5 bases remained unmatched. CDR3 DNA sequence: TGTGCCAGCAGTTGGGGACAGGGACGAAATCAGCCCCAGCATTTT. It yields the protein CASSWGQGRNQPQHF.

The chain carries TRBV2 and TRBJ2-5; D possibly corresponds to TRBD2 (6 bases). V lost 5 bases to trimming and J lost 4 bases, with 14 bases between them. In germline, CDR1 is SNHLY, CDR2 FYNNEI. This CDR3 has 14 amino acids. The CDR3: CASSPTSQGETQYF. The CDR3 DNA is TGTGCCAGCAGTCCCACTAGCCAGGGAGAGACCCAGTACTTC.

The chain links TRBV7-2 to TRBJ1-1; 7 nucleotides align to TRBD1. This CDR3 spans 13 amino acids. The ends lost 5 bases at V and 9 bases at J; junction bases unmatched: 9. Germline values: CDR1 SGHTA, CDR2 FQGNSA. CDR3 region: CASSPEPGQKAFF. For the CDR3, the DNA is TGTGCCAGCAGCCCCGAACCGGGACAGAAAGCTTTCTTT.

This clonotype was seen many times. The chain is built from TRBV7-2 and TRBJ1-1; maybe TRBD1 (5 bases). Germline V CDR1 and CDR2: SGHTA, FQGNSA. CDR3 length: 13 residues. V gave up 3 bases and J gave up 5 bases, with 10 bases separating them. The CDR3 DNA follows: TGTGCCAGCAGCTTGCAGGGTGGGACTGAAGCTTTCTTT. Translation gives CASSLQGGTEAFF. The full variable domain, with the rest looked up from reference TRBV7-2 and TRBJ1-1, is GAGVSQSPSNKVTEKGKDVELRCDPISGHTALYWYRQSLGQGLEFLIYFQGNSAPDKSGLPSDRFSAERTGGSVSTLTIQRTQQEDSAVYLCASSLQGGTEAFFGQGTRLTVV.

This clonotype has only one observation. The chain links TRBV20-1 to TRBJ2-3; 7 bases align to TRBD1. CDR3 length: 14 amino acids. The germline V gene has CDR1 DFQATT and CDR2 SNEGSKA (reference sequence). V lost 5 bases, J lost 5 bases, and 10 bases stayed unmatched. The CDR3 here is CSARRQGWKDTQYF. In nucleotides, the CDR3 is TGCAGTGCTCGAAGACAGGGATGGAAAGATACGCAGTATTTT.

At least ten counts were recorded for this clonotype. The V call is TRBV7-2, the J call TRBJ2-1; TRBD1 matches at 7 bases. V trimming: 5 bases; J trimming: 5 bases; junction bases outside the gene matches: 3. The CDR3 consists of 13 residues. Germline-derived CDR1 and CDR2 are SGHTA and FQGNSA. DNA for the CDR3: TGTGCCAGCAGCACCGACAGGGACAATGAGCAGTTCTTC. Encoded protein: CASSTDRDNEQFF.

This clonotype was detected ten times or more. The chain has TRBV28 and TRBJ2-7; D ambiguous. Between the trimmed V and J ends, which lost 4 bases and 1 base, there was a span of 20 bases. This CDR3 contains 17 residues. CDR1 and CDR2 from the germline V gene are MDHEN and SYDVKM. CDR3 nucleotides: TGTGCCAGCAGTTCCCCTAAGACATTTCCATTATCCTACGAGCAGTACTTC. This codes for CASSSPKTFPLSYEQYF.

The chain combines TRBV20-1 with TRBJ1-5, with 7 bases that match TRBD1. The CDR3 runs 17 residues. J lost 0 bases, V lost 6 bases, and 14 bases had no gene match. Per the germline V gene, CDR1 is DFQATT and CDR2 is SNEGSKA (reference sequence). CDR3 nucleotides: TGCAGTGCCCTTCCGGGACAGACAACCTTTAGCAATCAGCCCCAGCATTTT. This translates into CSALPGQTTFSNQPQHF.

This clonotype showed up just a few times. The chain carries TRBV23-1 and TRBJ1-2, with 7 bases matching TRBD1. TRBV23-1 is identified as an open reading frame with a role that is uncertain. V lost 1 base, J lost 5 bases, and 13 bases stayed unmatched. The CDR3 has 17 amino acids. Written as DNA, the CDR3 is TGCGCCAGCAGTCAATTGGCCCCGACAGGGCCCAGTTATGGCTACACCTTC. Amino acids: CASSQLAPTGPSYGYTF.

This clonotype was counted many times. The CDR3 coding sequence is TGTGCCAGCAAATCAGGGCTCGGAGAGACCCAGTACTTC. Its protein is CASKSGLGETQYF. V and J are TRBV7-6 and TRBJ2-5, with D possibly matching TRBD1 (5 bases). The CDR3 spans 13 residues. With 7 bases removed from V and 4 bases from J, the gap between germline ends came to 13 bases. Germline CDR1 reads SGHVS; CDR2 reads FNYEAQ. Together with reference TRBV7-6 and TRBJ2-5, the CDR3 gives the full variable domain: GAGVSQSPRYKVTKRGQDVALRCDPISGHVSLYWYRQALGQGPEFLTYFNYEAQQDKSGLPNDRFSAERPEGSISTLTIQRTEQRDSAMYRCASKSGLGETQYFGPGTRLLVL.

A few counts support this clonotype. This chain uses TRBV7-9 with TRBJ2-5; TRBD1 agrees at 8 bases. Per the germline V gene, CDR1 is SEHNR and CDR2 is FQNEAQ (reference sequence). This CDR3 has 14 amino acids. After removal of 6 bases from V and 7 bases from J, the junction contained 10 bases not matched to a gene. Here the CDR3 reads CASRHPGGEGTQYF. The CDR3 nucleotides read TGTGCCAGCAGACATCCAGGGGGCGAAGGGACCCAGTACTTC.

This chain joins TRBV20-1 and TRBJ2-3; D unclear. V lost 3 bases, J lost 2 bases, and 9 bases lay in between. Germline CDR1 and CDR2: DFQATT and SNEGSKA (reference sequence). The CDR3 spans 13 residues. The CDR3 region is CSASRLPTDTQYF. CDR3 DNA: TGCAGTGCTAGTAGGCTTCCCACAGATACGCAGTATTTT.

This clonotype was counted many times. The V call is TRBV7-2, the J call TRBJ1-2, with unresolved D. The ends were cut back, 2 bases at V and 4 bases at J, with 8 bases in the middle. The CDR3 loop spans 13 amino acids. Germline values: CDR1 SGHTA, CDR2 FQGNSA. As DNA, the CDR3 is TGTGCCAGCAGCTTATACCTTGGCTATGGCTACACCTTC. Protein product: CASSLYLGYGYTF.

This clonotype turned up a few times. V usage is TRBV5-5 and J usage is TRBJ2-6, with D unclear. The germline V gene encodes CDR1 SGHKS and CDR2 YYEKEE (reference sequence). V was clipped by 6 bases and J by 1 base, with 8 bases between them. The CDR3 spans 14 residues. The CDR3 nucleotides read TGTGCCAGCACCCCCTTTTCTGGGGCCAACGTCCTGACTTTC. It codes for CASTPFSGANVLTF.

The chain couples TRBV4-1 to TRBJ1-3; D ambiguous. This CDR3 has 14 residues. Germline assignment: CDR1 MGHRA and CDR2 YSYEKL. The V gene lost 2 bases and the J gene lost 2 bases, with 7 bases spanning the gap. This CDR3 is CASSQLGTGNTIYF. The CDR3, as DNA: TGCGCCAGCAGCCAACTGGGTACTGGAAACACCATATATTTT.

This chain links TRBV6-5 with TRBJ2-5; no clear D gene. Trimming took off 4 bases at V and 1 base at J, with 19 bases between the two ends. The CDR3 runs to 17 residues. From germline, CDR1 is MNHEY and CDR2 SVGAGI. CDR3 bases: TGTGCCAGCAGTTCCCCCCAGAGTATCTGGGGCCAAGAGACCCAGTACTTC. Its translation: CASSSPQSIWGQETQYF.

The chain carries TRBV6-6 and TRBJ2-7; 10 nucleotides agree with TRBD1. The ends lost 7 bases at V and 2 bases at J; junction bases unmatched: 8. The V gene's germline CDR1 is MNHNY and CDR2 SVGAGI (reference sequence). The CDR3 has 15 amino acids. The DNA for the CDR3 is TGTGCCAGCAACCACCCTGGGACAGGGGCCTACGAGCAGTACTTC. Protein: CASNHPGTGAYEQYF.

The table lists this clonotype with a count of one. This chain connects TRBV7-9 to TRBJ2-2; D is possibly TRBD2 (5 bases). Trimming removed 3 bases from V and 3 bases from J, with 11 bases in between. Germline lookup yields CDR1 SEHNR and CDR2 FQNEAQ (reference sequence). This CDR3 spans 15 amino acids. CDR3 bases: TGTGCCAGCAGCTTGAGCGGATTGGACACCGGGGAGCTGTTTTTT. Residues: CASSLSGLDTGELFF.

The rearrangement joins TRBV10-3 to TRBJ1-6; a possible D gene is TRBD1 (5 bases). CDR1 and CDR2 from the germline V gene are ENHRY and SYGVKD. Trimming removed 6 bases from V and 6 bases from J, with 12 bases in between. The CDR3 length is 14 residues. CDR3 amino acids: CAISEGRINSPLHF. In nucleotides, the CDR3 is TGTGCCATCAGCGAGGGACGGATTAATTCACCCCTCCACTTT.

The gene calls are TRBV28 and TRBJ2-3; tentative D call: TRBD2 (6 bases). The CDR3 contains 17 residues. Trimming shortened V by 6 bases and J by 2 bases, and 21 bases separated the two germline ends. The germline V gene has CDR1 MDHEN and CDR2 SYDVKM. The chain's CDR3 is CASSPLGAGLLTDTQYF. DNA of the CDR3: TGTGCCAGCAGCCCACTAGGAGCGGGCCTACTCACAGATACGCAGTATTTT.

The chain carries TRBV5-1 and TRBJ1-2; 11 bases map to TRBD1. The CDR3 totals 14 residues. V lost 4 bases and J lost 6; bases outside the gene matches: 5. The germline gives CDR1 SGHRS, CDR2 YFSETQ. The CDR3 sequence is CASSTGQGEDGYTF. CDR3 DNA: TGCGCCAGCAGCACGGGACAGGGGGAAGATGGCTACACCTTC.

This clonotype came up a few times. The chain employs TRBV19 and TRBJ1-2; weak D call: TRBD1 (6 bases). There are 15 residues in the CDR3. Germline CDR1 LNHDA, CDR2 SQIVND (reference sequence). The ends were cut back, 0 bases at V and 8 bases at J, with 16 bases in the middle. CDR3 sequence reads: CASSIEVLGGTGYTF. The DNA of the CDR3 is TGTGCCAGTAGTATAGAAGTTCTGGGGGGCACCGGCTACACCTTC.

There are many counts of this clonotype. V and J are TRBV7-2 and TRBJ2-5; TRBD1 matches at 7 bases. This CDR3 has 15 residues. Germline lookup yields CDR1 SGHTA and CDR2 FQGNSA. The V gene end was trimmed by 5 bases and the J gene end by 5 bases; junction bases not matched to a gene: 11. The CDR3 spells CASSRSGQSIETQYF. CDR3 bases: TGTGCCAGCAGCAGATCGGGACAGTCGATCGAGACCCAGTACTTC.

In DNA, the CDR3 is TGTGCCAGTAGTATCAATGCGGGACCCTACGAGCAGTACTTC. This encodes CASSINAGPYEQYF. V is TRBV19 and J is TRBJ2-7; D is possibly TRBD2 (6 bases). V lost 3 bases to trimming and J lost 2 bases, with 11 bases between them. CDR3 length equals 14 residues. The germline V gene has CDR1 LNHDA and CDR2 SQIVND (reference sequence).